A selection of T cell receptor beta chains follows, all from one sample in a study of T cells expressing NK-cell markers. TCRdb reworked the 5' RACE reads into one entry per CDR3 protein, no DNA. The sample yields a few hundred thousand distinct CDR3 sequences, of which the top ten take up around 1.4%. The specimen was blood T cells: a sorted CD56 or NKG2C T cell subset, CD4+ or CD8+ T cells, or bulk PBMC T cells (not recorded which). The receptors were gathered from a woman in her 50s in good health. CDR3s include the opening cysteine and the closing phenylalanine or tryptophan.

V gene: TRBV2
J gene: TRBJ2-2
CDR3 protein: CASELAGSPGELFF

V gene: TRBV2
J gene: TRBJ2-3
CDR3 protein: CASSDLAGGFSTDTQYF

V gene: TRBV20-1
J gene: TRBJ2-5
CDR3 protein: CSARGAEGQGAYGTQYF

V gene: TRBV4-2
J gene: TRBJ1-6
CDR3 protein: CASSQDPRDSPLHF

V gene: TRBV24-1
J gene: TRBJ1-2
CDR3 protein: CATSDKTTGVHGYTF

V gene: TRBV7-9
J gene: TRBJ2-6
CDR3 protein: CASSLLTPSSGANVLTF

V gene: TRBV5-1
J gene: TRBJ1-5
CDR3 protein: CASSKGPLEGNQPQHF

V gene: TRBV20-1
J gene: TRBJ1-2
CDR3 protein: CSAITTGGRYGYTF

V gene: TRBV10-3
J gene: TRBJ1-6
CDR3 protein: CAIGQGNSPLHF

V gene: TRBV19
J gene: TRBJ2-4
CDR3 protein: CASSPRRAVTKNIQYF

V gene: TRBV20-1
J gene: TRBJ2-5
CDR3 protein: CSAKRGGGETQYF

V gene: TRBV11-2
J gene: TRBJ2-2
CDR3 protein: CASSRGLTNTGELFF

V gene: TRBV21-1
J gene: TRBJ2-3
CDR3 protein: CASSLDPRGADRTDTQYF

V gene: TRBV12-3/TRBV12-4
J gene: TRBJ1-5
CDR3 protein: CASSPAGGPDRGKGQPQHF

V gene: TRBV25-1
J gene: TRBJ2-3
CDR3 protein: CASSPQGKNTDTQYF

V gene: TRBV24-1
J gene: TRBJ2-2
CDR3 protein: CATSDLADSSTGELFF

V gene: TRBV11-2
J gene: TRBJ2-1
CDR3 protein: CASSWKTASSFNEQFF

V gene: TRBV12-3/TRBV12-4
J gene: TRBJ2-2
CDR3 protein: CASSQRTSGSTGELFF

V gene: TRBV11-3
J gene: TRBJ2-1
CDR3 protein: CASSSGTYLNEQFF

V gene: TRBV12-3/TRBV12-4
J gene: TRBJ2-3
CDR3 protein: CASSWVAGGGRPDTQYF

V gene: TRBV14
J gene: TRBJ2-2
CDR3 protein: CASSQVLGSVANTGELFF

V gene: TRBV27
J gene: TRBJ2-1
CDR3 protein: CASSLDSGSLSEQFF

V gene: TRBV20-1
J gene: TRBJ1-2
CDR3 protein: CSAGRVPLSYYGYTF

V gene: TRBV20-1
J gene: TRBJ2-1
CDR3 protein: CSARDTGQGRQFF

V gene: TRBV29-1
J gene: TRBJ2-4
CDR3 protein: CSVGLGQNIQYF

V gene: TRBV9
J gene: TRBJ1-6
CDR3 protein: CASSGAGVANSPLHF

V gene: TRBV5-5
J gene: TRBJ2-3
CDR3 protein: CASSLLEDTQYF

V gene: TRBV5-1
J gene: TRBJ1-1
CDR3 protein: CASSLWTGFGDTEAFF

V gene: TRBV20-1
J gene: TRBJ2-2
CDR3 protein: CSANDLPAGTGELFF

V gene: TRBV10-2
J gene: TRBJ2-7
CDR3 protein: CASMVDSPYEQYF

V gene: TRBV6-6
J gene: TRBJ2-5
CDR3 protein: CASSDSLETQYF

V gene: TRBV11-2
J gene: TRBJ2-3
CDR3 protein: CASTRDRRTDTQYF

V gene: TRBV9
J gene: TRBJ2-3
CDR3 protein: CASSPIGLAGADTQYF

V gene: TRBV5-5
J gene: TRBJ2-5
CDR3 protein: CASRSEFAGGPFLETQYF

V gene: TRBV12-3/TRBV12-4
J gene: TRBJ1-1
CDR3 protein: CASSWPERWGSGTEAFF

V gene: TRBV2
J gene: TRBJ2-1
CDR3 protein: CASSEGHLSYNEQFF

V gene: TRBV9
J gene: TRBJ1-3
CDR3 protein: CASSVGGVTDTIYF

V gene: TRBV11-2
J gene: TRBJ2-2
CDR3 protein: CASISQGAGELFF

V gene: TRBV25-1
J gene: TRBJ1-2
CDR3 protein: CASRLSNYGYTF

V gene: TRBV7-2
J gene: TRBJ2-1
CDR3 protein: CAGSGRIRSYNEQFF

V gene: TRBV12-5
J gene: TRBJ2-5
CDR3 protein: CASGFNRWTQYF

V gene: TRBV5-1
J gene: TRBJ2-2
CDR3 protein: CASSGQDSYTGELFF

V gene: TRBV7-9
J gene: TRBJ2-3
CDR3 protein: CASSSGWNTQYF

V gene: TRBV5-6
J gene: TRBJ1-1
CDR3 protein: CASSRLLSESAFF

V gene: TRBV15
J gene: TRBJ2-7
CDR3 protein: CATSKFPAGVAYEQYF

V gene: TRBV20-1
J gene: TRBJ2-3
CDR3 protein: CSATQASPDTQYF